Listed below are T cell receptor beta chains from one sample, sequenced in a study of blood T cell repertoires in COVID-19. The table came from immunoSEQ multiplex PCR; TCRdb's copy has only in-frame clones and leaves some out. The sample includes roughly 84,000 clones, 80% of them seen just once. Specimen: peripheral blood. These TCRs come from a woman between 35 and 50 years old with active or convalescent COVID-19. The CDR3 runs from the conserved cysteine through the conserved F or W. The D gene is left open where the match is weak. The size of a clone is reported for some rows only, either as once, few or many, or as a class for expanded clones.

TGTGCCAGCAGTTTATCTAGCGGGGGGAAGGATGAGCAGTTCTTC,CASSLSSGGKDEQFF,TRBJ2-1,15,NA,TRBD2,TRBV28
TGTGCCAGTACCGGGACATACTTTTCCTACGAGCAGTACTTC,CASTGTYFSYEQYF,TRBJ2-7,14,NA,NA,TRBV28
TGCGCCAGCTCAATGGACGGGACAGGGTCCTACGAGCAGTACTTC,CASSMDGTGSYEQYF,TRBJ2-7,15,once,TRBD1,TRBV5-1
TGTGCCAGTAGCGGCAGGGAGGGCGAGACCCAGTACTTC,CASSGREGETQYF,TRBJ2-5,13,NA,TRBD2,TRBV19
TGTGCCAGCAGTTACCGTGAGACAGGCTATGGCTACACCTTC,CASSYRETGYGYTF,TRBJ1-2,14,NA,NA,TRBV6-5
TGTGCCAGCAGCCCATTACCTAGCGGGAACACCGGGGAGCTGTTTTTT,CASSPLPSGNTGELFF,TRBJ2-2,16,NA,TRBD2,TRBV7-8
TGCGCCAGCAGCCAAGACTCAGCCGACAGGGGGACGGAGACCCAGTACTTC,CASSQDSADRGTETQYF,TRBJ2-5,17,once,TRBD1,TRBV4-1
TGTGCCAGCAGCTTCACCGGGACTAGGACCTACGAGCAGTACTTC,CASSFTGTRTYEQYF,TRBJ2-7,15,NA,TRBD2,TRBV28
TGTGCCAGCAGTGGGGGGACCGGGGAGCTGTTTTTT,CASSGGTGELFF,TRBJ2-2,12,NA,NA,TRBV27
TGTGCCAGCTCACCAGACACAGGGGGTGACTATGGCTACACCTTC,CASSPDTGGDYGYTF,TRBJ1-2,15,NA,TRBD1,TRBV18
TGCGCCAGCAGCCAAGATGGTGACCACTACTACAATGAGCAGTTCTTC,CASSQDGDHYYNEQFF,TRBJ2-1,16,NA,NA,TRBV4-3
TGTGCCAGCAGCTTTACGGGGGACGAGACCCAGTACTTC,CASSFTGDETQYF,TRBJ2-5,13,NA,NA,TRBV7-9
TGTGCCAGCAGTTATCATGGAGGGGAGCAGTACTTC,CASSYHGGEQYF,TRBJ2-7,12,NA,NA,TRBV6-5
TGTGCCAGCAGTTACGGGGCTAGCGGGGGCACAGATACGCAGTATTTT,CASSYGASGGTDTQYF,TRBJ2-3,16,NA,TRBD2,TRBV6-2/TRBV6-3
TGTGCCAGCAGCTTGGCGGGAGGGAACGCGAACACCGGGGAGCTGTTTTTT,CASSLAGGNANTGELFF,TRBJ2-2,17,NA,TRBD2,TRBV7-6
TGTGCCAGCAGTCCCAGCGGGGGAAGGAATTCACCCCTCCACTTT,CASSPSGGRNSPLHF,TRBJ1-6,15,NA,NA,TRBV28
TGTGCCAGCAGCAAGGGGCCCCGGAGTAACGAGCAGTACTTC,CASSKGPRSNEQYF,TRBJ2-7,14,NA,NA,TRBV11-2
TGTGCCAGCAGCTTAAGGGGCAGTGGAGAGACCCAGTACTTC,CASSLRGSGETQYF,TRBJ2-5,14,NA,NA,TRBV7-3
TGTGCCAGCAGTTCTACCCAATTCGGTGAAAAACTGTTTTTT,CASSSTQFGEKLFF,TRBJ1-4,14,NA,NA,TRBV28
TGTGCCAGCAGCCTAATGACAGATACGCAGTATTTT,CASSLMTDTQYF,TRBJ2-3,12,NA,NA,TRBV7-9
TGTGCCACCAGCAGAGATCGTATTGTCCAGGGGCCCGGGGAGCTGTTTTTT,CATSRDRIVQGPGELFF,TRBJ2-2,17,NA,NA,TRBV15
TGCGCCAGCAGCGAACGGGACAGGGCTGGTTACGAGCAGTACTTC,CASSERDRAGYEQYF,TRBJ2-7,15,NA,TRBD1,TRBV4-3
TGTGCCAGCCGTGGACAGGGAGGGGCCACTGAAGCTTTCTTT,CASRGQGGATEAFF,TRBJ1-1,14,NA,TRBD1,TRBV6-6
TGTGCCAGCACTTTAGCGGGCAGAACCTACGAGCAGTACTTC,CASTLAGRTYEQYF,TRBJ2-7,14,NA,TRBD2,TRBV28
TGTGCCAGCTTGGGCAGGAACTACGAGCAGTACTTC,CASLGRNYEQYF,TRBJ2-7,12,NA,NA,TRBV28
TGTGCCACCAGTGATTTGTCGGACAGGGGTCCCTTCACCGGGGAGCTGTTTTTT,CATSDLSDRGPFTGELFF,TRBJ2-2,18,few,TRBD1,TRBV24-1
TGTGCCAGCAGGCCTCAGGGATCTGGAAACACCATATATTTT,CASRPQGSGNTIYF,TRBJ1-3,14,NA,NA,TRBV2
TGTGCCAGTAGTACATTCAGCGGGGAGCTGTTTTTT,CASSTFSGELFF,TRBJ2-2,12,NA,NA,TRBV19
TGTGCCAGCAGTGGAGGCGATACCAGGGGGCATTACGAGCAGTACTTC,CASSGGDTRGHYEQYF,TRBJ2-7,16,NA,TRBD1,TRBV28
TGCAGCGTTTATTCCGGGGAGCTGTTTTTT,CSVYSGELFF,TRBJ2-2,10,medium-sized,NA,TRBV29-1